The entry below gives a single T cell receptor beta chain sequence along with its context. This clone was seen just once. Its antigen has not been determined. Per-base qualities were not stored, and no clone one base away is much larger. Sample time point, as interpreted from the label and publication: cells obtained before transplantation from donor or recipient. CD3+CD4+ and CD3+CD8+ populations were FACS-sorted from unstimulated pre-transplant donor and recipient cells taken from spleen or lymph nodes. The data belong to a study of graft-versus-host responses after intestinal transplantation (dated by TCRdb to about 2021). The study in broad terms: The transplants that recipients got were multivisceral, liver-intestinal, or isolated intestinal. All recipients received anti-thymocyte globulin induction followed by maintenance tacrolimus and steroids for about three years. Alloreactive clones were identified by sequencing pre-transplant mixed lymphocyte reaction products and comparing these products with unstimulated pre-transplant donor and recipient T cells. A cohort of 24 intestinal transplant recipients, including one retransplant, was enrolled, and a few patients lacking pretransplant specimens were excluded. Bulk TCR-beta CDR3 sequencing was used to track graft-versus-host and host-versus-graft alloreactive T cell clones in the graft, circulation and bone marrow after intestinal transplantation. Samples from a few later patients were sequenced in-house on an Illumina MiSeq with MiXCR processing rather than by the commercial service. A peak of at least 4% donor T cells among recipient peripheral blood mononuclear cells was the definition used for donor T cell macrochimerism. The paper's findings and limits, for the study overall: GvH clones were detected in recipient bone marrow, and some appeared earlier in ileal mucosa or blood, consistent with an intestinal mucosal origin. In patients with donor T cell macrochimerism, the allografts had high GvH to HvG T cell clonal ratios. Early after transplant, peak levels of circulating GvH clones were found to be associated with declines in HvG clones. The conclusions were limited by the relatively low number and heterogeneity of the intestinal transplant patients.

The CDR3 goes from the cysteine to the phenylalanine over 13 residues. The read is trimmed to its CDR3 DNA, 39 bases read in frame from base 1. The germline V gene specifies MGHDK as CDR1 and SYGVNS as CDR2. The V end loses 2 bases and the J end loses 3 bases, and a stretch of 7 bases separates them. The library was generated by the immunoSEQ multiplex PCR assay. For most patients, genomic DNA was isolated with the Qiagen DNeasy Blood and Tissue Kit and sent frozen to Adaptive Biotechnologies for TCR sequencing. Adaptive Biotechnologies carried out high-throughput TCR-beta CDR3 sequencing of genomic DNA for most patients. Turning to the authors' computational methods: TCR sequencing data were retrieved from Adaptive's ImmunoSEQ software for around 18 patients, whereas a few other patients were processed with MiXCR and VDJtools. CD4 versus CD8 sorting errors were corrected by removing sequences found in both subsets at a frequency ratio below 5:1. CDR3 nucleotide sequences shared between donor and recipient were removed because their origin could not be assigned. Alloreactive clones required at least 2-fold expansion over unstimulated cells and minimum CFSE-low frequency of 0.002% (template counts) or 0.001% (read counts). Clones detected in sequenced pre-transplant spleen, lymph node, or MLR CFSE-low populations of the donor or recipient were defined as mappable. Cumulative frequency of alloreactive clones was calculated as a percentage of all sequences weighted by copy number. Entries here come from immuneACCESS through TCRdb and include only in-frame sequences with V and J called. Some clones fail to appear in such tables; in the studies checked, an unresolved V gene covers under half of the shortfall, and the cause of the remainder is unknown. V and J calls plus clone size are reproduced from that table; the DNA served to infer D and trimming. The sample includes some 110,000 clones, with around 90% observed a single time. The leading ten clones occupy 0.23% of the sample.

This sequence uses TRBV25-1 and TRBJ1-2; no D gene can be assigned with confidence. The sequence came from a human donor who was the organ donor for an intestinal transplant. The starting material was unstimulated CD4+ T cells sorted from spleen or lymph node cells, obtained before transplant. The nucleotide sequence is given as TGTGCCAGCAGTGAACCCGGACACTATGGCTACACCTTC. This translates into CASSEPGHYGYTF.